This T cell receptor beta chain was sequenced in a study of Tregs in tolerant kidney transplant recipients. Overall study findings and caveats: No direct test of biological reproducibility was done here.

The CDR3 is 12 residues long. Germline loops: CDR1 MNHEY, CDR2 SVGAGI. Trimming took off 4 bases at V and 4 bases at J, with 7 bases between the two ends. Comments on this clone: The antigen is undetermined.

Assay used: immunoSEQ multiplex PCR; TCRdb lists only in-frame clones, some missing. The top ten hold around 0.61% of the sample, which has under 300,000 clones, 80% to 85% seen once. The TCR comes from a human donor in good health. Source material: CD4+ T cells from blood. This chain uses TRBV6-5 with TRBJ1-2, with D perhaps TRBD1 (6 bases). The CDR3 region is CASSSQGYGYTF. CDR3 bases: TGTGCCAGCAGTTCACAGGGCTATGGCTACACCTTC.